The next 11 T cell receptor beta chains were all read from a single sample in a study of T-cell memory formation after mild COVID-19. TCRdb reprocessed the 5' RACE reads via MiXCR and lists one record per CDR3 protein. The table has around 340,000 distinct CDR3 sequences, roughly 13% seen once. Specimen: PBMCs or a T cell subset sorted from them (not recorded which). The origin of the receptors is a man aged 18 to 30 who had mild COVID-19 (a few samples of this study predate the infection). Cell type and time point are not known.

The CDR3 DNA follows: TGTGCCAGCTCACCTCAGGGACCCATGAACACTGAAGCTTTCTTT. Protein sequence: CASSPQGPMNTEAFF. The rearrangement uses TRBV18 and TRBJ1-1; tentatively, D is TRBD1 (5 bases). Trimming cost V 3 bases and J 0 bases, with 11 bases left between them. This CDR3 is 15 amino acids long. Germline V lookup: CDR1 KGHSH, CDR2 LQKENI.

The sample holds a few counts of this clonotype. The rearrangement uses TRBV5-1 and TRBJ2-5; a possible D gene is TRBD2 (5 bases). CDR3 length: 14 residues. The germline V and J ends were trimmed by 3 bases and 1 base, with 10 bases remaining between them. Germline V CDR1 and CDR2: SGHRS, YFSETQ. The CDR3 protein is CASSWRRSQETQYF. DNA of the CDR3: TGCGCCAGCAGCTGGAGGCGTTCCCAAGAGACCCAGTACTTC.

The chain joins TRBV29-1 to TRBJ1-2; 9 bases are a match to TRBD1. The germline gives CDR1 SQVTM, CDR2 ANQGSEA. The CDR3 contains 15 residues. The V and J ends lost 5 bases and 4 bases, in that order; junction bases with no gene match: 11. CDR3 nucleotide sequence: TGCAGCGTTCGCCGGGACAGGGTGTCCCTCTATGGCTACACCTTC. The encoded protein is CSVRRDRVSLYGYTF.

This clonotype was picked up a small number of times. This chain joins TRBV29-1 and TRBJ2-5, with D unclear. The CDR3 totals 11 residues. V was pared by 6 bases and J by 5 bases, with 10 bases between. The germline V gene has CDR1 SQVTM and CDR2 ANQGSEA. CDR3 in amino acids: CSVWWSETQYF. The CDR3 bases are TGCAGCGTCTGGTGGTCGGAGACCCAGTACTTC.

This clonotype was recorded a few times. CDR3 coding DNA: TGTGCCAGCAGCACCTTAGCGGGGTCCTACAATGAGCAGTTCTTC. This codes for CASSTLAGSYNEQFF. The chain has TRBV7-2 and TRBJ2-1; TRBD2 aligns across 8 bases. Germline V gene sequence: CDR1 SGHTA, CDR2 FQGNSA. This CDR3 is 15 amino acids long. The junction had 4 bases not matched to a gene; V was cut back by 5 bases and J by 1 base. The complete variable domain, with remaining parts taken from reference TRBV7-2 and TRBJ2-1, reads GAGVSQSPSNKVTEKGKDVELRCDPISGHTALYWYRQSLGQGLEFLIYFQGNSAPDKSGLPSDRFSAERTGGSVSTLTIQRTQQEDSAVYLCASSTLAGSYNEQFFGPGTRLTVL.

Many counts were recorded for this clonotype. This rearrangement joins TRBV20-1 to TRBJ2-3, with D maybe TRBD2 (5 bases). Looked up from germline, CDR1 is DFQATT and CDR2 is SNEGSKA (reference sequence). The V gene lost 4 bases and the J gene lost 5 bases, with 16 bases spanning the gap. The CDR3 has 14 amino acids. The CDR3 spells CSATSTSRGDTQYF. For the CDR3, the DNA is TGCAGTGCTACCTCGACCAGCCGGGGAGATACGCAGTATTTT.

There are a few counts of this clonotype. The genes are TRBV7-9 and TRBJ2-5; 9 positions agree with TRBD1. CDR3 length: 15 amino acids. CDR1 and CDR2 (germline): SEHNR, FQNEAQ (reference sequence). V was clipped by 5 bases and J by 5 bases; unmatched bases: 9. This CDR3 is CASSQGQGILETQYF. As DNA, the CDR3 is TGTGCCAGCAGCCAGGGACAGGGAATATTGGAGACCCAGTACTTC.

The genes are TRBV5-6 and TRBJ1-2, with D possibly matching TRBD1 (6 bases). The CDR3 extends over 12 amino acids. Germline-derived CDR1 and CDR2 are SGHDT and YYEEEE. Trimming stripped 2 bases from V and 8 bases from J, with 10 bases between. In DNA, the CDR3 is TGTGCCAGCAGCTTCGGGACACGGGGCTACACCTTC. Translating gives CASSFGTRGYTF.

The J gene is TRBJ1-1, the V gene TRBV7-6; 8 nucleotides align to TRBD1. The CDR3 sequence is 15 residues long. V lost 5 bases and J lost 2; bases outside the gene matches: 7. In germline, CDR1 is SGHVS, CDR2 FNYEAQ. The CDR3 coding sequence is TGTGCCAGCAGCCGATCGTCAGGGGGCAACACTGAAGCTTTCTTT. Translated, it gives CASSRSSGGNTEAFF.

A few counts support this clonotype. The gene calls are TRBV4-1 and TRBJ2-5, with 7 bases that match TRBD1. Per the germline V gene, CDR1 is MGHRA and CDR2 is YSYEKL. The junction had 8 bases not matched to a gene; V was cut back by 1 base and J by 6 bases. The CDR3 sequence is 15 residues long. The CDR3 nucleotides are TGCGCCAGCAGCCAAGTCCAAGGGGGCGTCCAGACCCAGTACTTC. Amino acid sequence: CASSQVQGGVQTQYF.

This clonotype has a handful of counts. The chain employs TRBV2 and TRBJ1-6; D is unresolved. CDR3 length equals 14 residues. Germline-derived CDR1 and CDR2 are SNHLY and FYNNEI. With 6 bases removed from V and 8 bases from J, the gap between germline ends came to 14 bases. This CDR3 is CASRPGSIDSPLHF. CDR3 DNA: TGTGCCAGCAGACCGGGATCTATTGATTCACCCCTCCACTTT.